What follows are 28 T cell receptor beta chains derived from one specimen sequenced in a study of T-cell memory formation after mild COVID-19. Each CDR3 protein is one row after TCRdb ran MiXCR on the 5' RACE reads. In the table there are a few hundred thousand distinct CDR3 sequences, more than 8% of which are singletons. The sequenced material came from PBMCs or a T cell subset sorted from them (not recorded which). The source is a man aged 18 to 29 who had mild COVID-19 (a few samples of this study predate the infection). Cell type and time point are not known.

V and J are TRBV7-2 and TRBJ2-7; the D gene could be TRBD1 or TRBD2 (5 bases each). V dropped 3 bases and J dropped 6 bases, with 12 bases sitting between them. CDR1 is SGHTA, CDR2 FQGNSA, per germline. This CDR3 spans 13 amino acids. CDR3 amino acids: CASSFDRGREQYF. The CDR3 coding sequence is TGTGCCAGCAGCTTTGACCGGGGCCGCGAGCAGTACTTC.

This sequence joins TRBV29-1 and TRBJ2-1; possibly TRBD2 for D (6 bases). The CDR3 covers 16 residues. V lost 1 base and J lost 0, with 13 bases in between. Germline V gene data show CDR1 as SQVTM and CDR2 as ANQGSEA. CDR3 DNA sequence: TGCAGCGTTGAAGTTCGCGGCGGGGTCTCCTACAATGAGCAGTTCTTC. This translates into CSVEVRGGVSYNEQFF.

This clonotype was seen a handful of times. The chain carries TRBV19 and TRBJ1-2, with D tentatively TRBD1 (5 bases). The CDR3 totals 15 residues. Germline V gene lookup returns CDR1 LNHDA and CDR2 SQIVND (reference sequence). The V end lost 6 bases, the J end lost 0 bases, and 14 bases lay between the germline ends. The CDR3 loop reads CASSAGTGANYGYTF. CDR3 DNA sequence: TGTGCCAGTAGCGCCGGGACTGGAGCTAACTATGGCTACACCTTC.

The chain has TRBV18 and TRBJ2-5, with D possibly being TRBD2 (7 bases). CDR1 KGHSH and CDR2 LQKENI come from the germline V gene. V shed 0 bases and J shed 4 bases, with 12 bases lying between them. The CDR3 extends over 15 amino acids. The DNA for the CDR3 is TGTGCCAGCTCACCACCGGGGGGGGGCACAGAGACCCAGTACTTC. Translated: CASSPPGGGTETQYF.

This clonotype was counted between two and nine times. The chain is built from TRBV5-1 and TRBJ2-1; TRBD2 aligns across 8 bases. This CDR3 contains 17 residues. V gave up 0 bases and J gave up 2 bases; unmatched junction bases: 7. CDR1 and CDR2 from the germline V gene are SGHRS and YFSETQ. Written as DNA, the CDR3 is TGCGCCAGCAGCTTGGTGCTGGGGCGGGGGGCCTACAATGAGCAGTTCTTC. Protein: CASSLVLGRGAYNEQFF.

This clonotype was recorded many times. The chain combines TRBV7-6 with TRBJ2-7; no definite D call. Germline V gene data show CDR1 as SGHVS and CDR2 as FNYEAQ. V gave up 0 bases and J gave up 7 bases, with 10 bases separating them. The length of the CDR3 is 13 residues. CDR3 coding DNA: TGTGCCAGCAGCTTAGCTGTGGATAGAGAGCAGTACGTC. This sequence encodes CASSLAVDREQYV.

Only a few counts were recorded for this clonotype. The genes are TRBV10-3 and TRBJ1-5; 8 nucleotides align to TRBD1. The CDR3 contains 14 residues. Losses at the gene ends were 6 bases for V and 0 bases for J; bases not matched to a gene: 1. Looked up from germline, CDR1 is ENHRY and CDR2 is SYGVKD. Written as DNA, the CDR3 is TGTGCCATCAGGGGGACAGGTAGCAATCAGCCCCAGCATTTT. This encodes CAIRGTGSNQPQHF.

This clonotype has just a few counts. The chain recombines TRBV5-5 with TRBJ1-5; D is unresolved. The CDR3 runs to 15 residues. The V gene lost 1 base and the J gene lost 4 bases, with 12 bases spanning the gap. Per germline, CDR1 SGHKS and CDR2 YYEKEE (reference sequence). The CDR3 loop is CASSLTPVGNQPQHF. The CDR3 nucleotides read TGTGCCAGCAGCTTGACCCCGGTTGGTAATCAGCCCCAGCATTTT. Full variable domain (rest looked up from reference TRBV5-5 and TRBJ1-5): DAGVTQSPTHLIKTRGQQVTLRCSPISGHKSVSWYQQVLGQGPQFIFQYYEKEERGRGNFPDRFSARQFPNYSSELNVNALLLGDSALYLCASSLTPVGNQPQHFGDGTRLSIL.

This clonotype was counted only a few times. The gene calls are TRBV12-3 or TRBV12-4 and TRBJ2-1; either TRBD1 or TRBD2 may fit D (6 bases each). The CDR3 runs to 15 residues. V was trimmed by 3 bases and J by 7 bases, leaving 16 bases between them. The CDR3 DNA sequence: TGTGCCAGCAGTTTTCCGGGGGCCCCTAGTAATGAGCAGTTCTTC. Its translation: CASSFPGAPSNEQFF.

There are a few counts of this clonotype. The chain links TRBV7-2 to TRBJ2-1, with 9 bases fitting TRBD1. Germline V gene sequence: CDR1 SGHTA, CDR2 FQGNSA. The CDR3 consists of 15 residues. V was clipped by 3 bases and J by 3 bases; unmatched bases: 3. CDR3 in DNA: TGTGCCAGCAGCTTTGGGACAGGGCTCTACAATGAGCAGTTCTTC. This codes for CASSFGTGLYNEQFF.

The DNA of the CDR3 is TGTGCCAGCAGTACAATGACAGGGAGGGAGACCCAGTACTTC. Amino acids: CASSTMTGRETQYF. The rearrangement links TRBV12-3 or TRBV12-4 to TRBJ2-5; D is possibly TRBD1 (7 bases). There are 14 residues in the CDR3. V lost 5 bases to trimming and J lost 5 bases, with 15 bases between them.

V usage is TRBV30 and J usage is TRBJ1-1, with no clear D. CDR1 is GTSNPN and CDR2 is SVGIG in the germline V gene (reference sequence). The V gene lost 0 bases and the J gene lost 3 bases, with 8 bases spanning the gap. The CDR3 has 13 amino acids. CDR3 sequence: CAWSVPGYTEAFF. For the CDR3, the DNA is TGTGCCTGGAGTGTTCCGGGGTACACTGAAGCTTTCTTT.

This clonotype appeared many times. The chain employs TRBV7-2 and TRBJ2-2; D is perhaps TRBD1 (6 bases). CDR3 length equals 16 residues. Germline CDR1 is SGHTA and CDR2 is FQGNSA. The V end lost 1 base, the J end lost 4 bases, and 13 bases lay between the germline ends. CDR3 coding DNA: TGTGCCAGCAGCTTAGTTGTCGCCAGGGGCACCGGGGAGCTGTTTTTT. This gives the protein CASSLVVARGTGELFF.

The rearrangement links TRBV7-2 to TRBJ2-5; 9 bases line up with TRBD2. The CDR3 has 15 amino acids. V lost 6 bases and J lost 2; bases outside the gene matches: 7. Germline V gene lookup returns CDR1 SGHTA and CDR2 FQGNSA. CDR3 bases: TGTGCCAGCAGGCATAGCGGGGGCCCACAAGAGACCCAGTACTTC. Translated: CASRHSGGPQETQYF.

This clonotype was seen only a few times. This rearrangement joins TRBV20-1 to TRBJ1-4, with D hard to call. V shed 5 bases and J shed 6 bases, with 10 bases lying between them. Germline-derived CDR1 and CDR2 are DFQATT and SNEGSKA (reference sequence). The CDR3 contains 12 residues. CDR3 region: CSASDGDEKLFF. The CDR3 region has the DNA TGCAGTGCTTCGGACGGCGATGAAAAACTGTTTTTT.

The chain is built from TRBV6-5 and TRBJ1-1, with 7 bases aligning to TRBD1. Germline trimming cut 4 bases from V and 9 bases from J; bases unmatched to any gene: 5. The germline V gene has CDR1 MNHEY and CDR2 SVGAGI. CDR3 size: 12 residues. CDR3 in amino acids: CASSFGTEKAFF. The DNA of the CDR3 is TGTGCCAGCAGTTTTGGGACAGAAAAAGCTTTCTTT.

There are a few counts of this clonotype. The V and J genes are TRBV20-1 and TRBJ2-4; D may be TRBD2 (6 bases). Germline V gene lookup returns CDR1 DFQATT and CDR2 SNEGSKA (reference sequence). With 5 bases removed from V and 1 base from J, the gap between germline ends came to 15 bases. The CDR3 totals 15 residues. The CDR3 coding sequence is TGCAGTGCTCCAAGGGGCGCGGGGGCCAAAAACATTCAGTACTTC. Translated, it gives CSAPRGAGAKNIQYF.

V gene TRBV12-3 or TRBV12-4 combines with J gene TRBJ2-7; D is perhaps TRBD2 (5 bases). Trimming cost V 3 bases and J 5 bases, with 8 bases left between them. The CDR3 length is 12 residues. The CDR3 bases are TGTGCCAGCAGTTTGACCGGGAACGAGCAGTACTTC. The encoded protein is CASSLTGNEQYF.

This clonotype was seen only a few times. The gene calls are TRBV19 and TRBJ2-5; D is perhaps TRBD2 (6 bases). Trimming took off 8 bases at V and 2 bases at J, with 21 bases between the two ends. Germline CDR1 reads LNHDA; CDR2 reads SQIVND (reference sequence). This CDR3 region has 16 residues. The CDR3 sequence is CASGTGGRREQETQYF. Here the CDR3 DNA reads TGTGCCAGTGGGACCGGGGGACGTCGGGAGCAAGAGACCCAGTACTTC.

The CDR3, as DNA: TGCAGTGCCAAAACCGCCAGGGACCAGACCCAGTACTTC. It codes for CSAKTARDQTQYF. The gene calls are TRBV20-1 and TRBJ2-5, with D possibly called TRBD1 or TRBD2 (5 bases each). Trimming removed 6 bases from V and 6 bases from J, with 17 bases in between. Germline CDR1 DFQATT, CDR2 SNEGSKA (reference sequence). The CDR3 is 13 amino acids.

This rearrangement joins TRBV20-1 to TRBJ2-1, with D unresolved. The germline gives CDR1 DFQATT, CDR2 SNEGSKA (reference sequence). The CDR3 length is 14 residues. V gave up 5 bases and J gave up 7 bases, with 18 bases separating them. The CDR3 bases are TGCAGTGCTTCACCTTGGTCCTCCGGGAATGAGCAGTTCTTC. Its protein is CSASPWSSGNEQFF.

The table lists this clonotype with a few counts. The chain recombines TRBV9 with TRBJ2-1; D tentatively fits TRBD1 or TRBD2 (5 bases each). Germline V lookup: CDR1 SGDLS, CDR2 YYNGEE. CDR3 length: 15 amino acids. V was cut by 2 bases and J by 2 bases, with 11 bases left in between. The CDR3 protein is CASSVNTGPYNEQFF. CDR3 bases: TGTGCCAGCAGCGTGAACACGGGGCCCTACAATGAGCAGTTCTTC.

This clonotype appeared a few times. The rearrangement links TRBV12-3 or TRBV12-4 to TRBJ2-1; unclear D gene. V lost 3 bases to trimming and J lost 9 bases, with 9 bases between them. CDR3 length: 12 residues. The CDR3 reads CASSFGASEQFF. The CDR3, as DNA: TGTGCCAGCAGTTTTGGAGCCAGTGAGCAGTTCTTC.

This clonotype was seen only a few times. The CDR3 region has the DNA TGTGCCAGCTCATCGGACAGGGGAGAGCAGTACGTC. Translated, it gives CASSSDRGEQYV. The chain uses TRBV18 and TRBJ2-7, with 9 nucleotides matching TRBD1. This CDR3 has 12 residues. V lost 5 bases, J lost 7 bases, and 3 bases stayed unmatched. Per germline, CDR1 KGHSH and CDR2 LQKENI.

The CDR3 bases are TGTGCCAGCAGTTTAGTCCGGCCACTCCAAGAGACCCAGTACTTC. It is translated as CASSLVRPLQETQYF. This chain connects TRBV28 to TRBJ2-5; no reliable D call. CDR1 is MDHEN and CDR2 is SYDVKM in the germline V gene. The CDR3 contains 15 residues. V was pared by 2 bases and J by 1 base, with 11 bases between.

In its sample, this clonotype was seen a few times. The genes are TRBV20-1 and TRBJ2-3; tentative D call: TRBD2 (6 bases). The CDR3 has 11 residues. The ends were cut back, 7 bases at V and 3 bases at J, with 8 bases in the middle. Germline CDR1 is DFQATT and CDR2 is SNEGSKA (reference sequence). The CDR3: CSEAGTDTQYF. The CDR3 DNA is TGCAGTGAAGCGGGTACAGATACGCAGTATTTT.

This clonotype was detected only a few times. The rearrangement uses TRBV18 and TRBJ2-5; tentatively, D is TRBD1 or TRBD2 (5 bases each). The CDR3 consists of 15 residues. Germline assignment: CDR1 KGHSH and CDR2 LQKENI. The V end was cut by 4 bases, the J end by 4 bases, with 16 bases between. The CDR3 spells CASSLNREGRETQYF. As DNA, the CDR3 is TGTGCCAGCTCACTCAATAGAGAGGGGCGAGAGACCCAGTACTTC.

The CDR3 reads CSVEDSRQGAGDTQYF. The CDR3, as DNA: TGCAGCGTTGAAGATTCTCGACAGGGGGCTGGGGATACGCAGTATTTT. The V call is TRBV29-1, the J call TRBJ2-3; TRBD1 matches 10 bases. The germline V gene encodes CDR1 SQVTM and CDR2 ANQGSEA. With V trimmed by 0 bases and J by 6 bases, 9 bases remained unmatched. CDR3 length: 16 amino acids.